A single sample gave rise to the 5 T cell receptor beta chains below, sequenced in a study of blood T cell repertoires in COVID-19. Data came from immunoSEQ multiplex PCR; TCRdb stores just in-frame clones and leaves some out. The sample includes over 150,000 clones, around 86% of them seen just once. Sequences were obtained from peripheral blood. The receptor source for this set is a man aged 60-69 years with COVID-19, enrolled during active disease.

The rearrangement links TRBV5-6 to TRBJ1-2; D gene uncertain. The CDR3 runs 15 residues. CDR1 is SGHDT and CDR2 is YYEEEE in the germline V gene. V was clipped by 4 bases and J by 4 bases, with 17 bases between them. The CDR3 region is CASSIRPGRVYGYTF. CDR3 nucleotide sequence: TGTGCCAGCAGCATAAGGCCGGGGAGAGTCTATGGCTACACCTTC. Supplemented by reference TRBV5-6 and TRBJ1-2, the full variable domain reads DAGVTQSPTHLIKTRGQQVTLRCSPKSGHDTVSWYQQALGQGPQFIFQYYEEEERQRGNFPDRFSGHQFPNYSSELNVNALLLGDSALYLCASSIRPGRVYGYTFGSGTRLTVV.

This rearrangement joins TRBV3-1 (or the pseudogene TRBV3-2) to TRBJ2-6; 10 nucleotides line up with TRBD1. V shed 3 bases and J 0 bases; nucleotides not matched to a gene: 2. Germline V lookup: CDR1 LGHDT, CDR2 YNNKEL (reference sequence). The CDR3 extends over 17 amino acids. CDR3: CASSQTGGISGANVLTF. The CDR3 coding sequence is TGTGCCAGCAGCCAGACAGGGGGCATCTCTGGGGCCAACGTCCTGACTTTC.

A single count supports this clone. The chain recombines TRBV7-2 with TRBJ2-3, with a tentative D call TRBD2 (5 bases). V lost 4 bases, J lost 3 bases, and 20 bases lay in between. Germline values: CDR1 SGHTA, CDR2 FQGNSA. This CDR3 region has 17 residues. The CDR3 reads CASSSPGNSTRTDTQYF. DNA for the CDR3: TGTGCCAGCAGCTCCCCCGGGAACTCTACACGGACAGATACGCAGTATTTT. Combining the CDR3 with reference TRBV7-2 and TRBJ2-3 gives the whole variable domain GAGVSQSPSNKVTEKGKDVELRCDPISGHTALYWYRQSLGQGLEFLIYFQGNSAPDKSGLPSDRFSAERTGGSVSTLTIQRTQQEDSAVYLCASSSPGNSTRTDTQYFGPGTRLTVL.

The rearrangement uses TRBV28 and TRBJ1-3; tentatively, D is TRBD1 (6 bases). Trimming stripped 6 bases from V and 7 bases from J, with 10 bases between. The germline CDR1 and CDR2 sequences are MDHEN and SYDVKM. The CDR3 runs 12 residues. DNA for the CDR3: TGTGCCAGCAGGTCAACAGGGAACACCATATATTTT. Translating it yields CASRSTGNTIYF.

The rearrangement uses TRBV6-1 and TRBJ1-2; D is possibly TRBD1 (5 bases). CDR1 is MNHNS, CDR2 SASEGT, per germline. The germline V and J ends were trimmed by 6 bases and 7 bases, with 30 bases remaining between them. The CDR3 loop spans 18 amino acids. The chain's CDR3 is CASRENTIGPNQRGGYTF. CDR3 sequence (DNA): TGTGCCAGCAGGGAAAATACAATCGGACCGAACCAAAGGGGTGGCTACACCTTC.